This T cell receptor (beta chain) stems from a study of T cells in localized non-small cell lung cancer. J gave up 3 bases and V 4 bases, and 6 bases lay outside the gene matches. Germline assignment: CDR1 SGHRS and CDR2 YFSETQ. The CDR3 runs 14 residues. Taken at least 2 cm from the tumor margin, the adjacent lung showed no atypia. The data were produced by immunoSEQ multiplex PCR, yet TCRdb's version contains in-frame clones alone and is incomplete. Among around 1,800 clones listed, 15% to 20% were seen once. This clone was counted once. Material: normal lung tissue next to the tumor, obtained before any cancer treatment. The genes are TRBV5-1 and TRBJ1-2, with TRBD1 identical over 7 bases. The sequence came from a woman aged 35-70 years with stage I lung adenocarcinoma. The CDR3 reads CASSRQGPDYGYTF. The CDR3 DNA is TGCGCCAGCAGCAGACAGGGACCCGACTATGGCTACACCTTC.